These 27 T cell receptor beta chains share one sample of origin, sequenced in a study of blood T cell repertoires in COVID-19. Method: immunoSEQ multiplex PCR; TCRdb's copy keeps in-frame clones and lacks some. The repertoire holds about 150,000 clones, with around nine tenths as singletons. Sequenced material: peripheral blood. The source is a human donor in a cohort sampled during active COVID-19.

V usage is TRBV5-4 and J usage is TRBJ1-2, with 7 bases fitting TRBD1. This CDR3 region has 15 residues. Germline-derived CDR1 and CDR2 are SGHNT and YYREEE (reference sequence). V shed 0 bases, J shed 9 bases, and the junction held 11 bases outside the gene matches. The CDR3 reads CASSLVIGGGGSYTF. CDR3 coding DNA: TGTGCCAGCAGCTTGGTGATTGGAGGGGGCGGTAGCTACACCTTC.

This clone was detected only a few times. The rearrangement uses TRBV3-1 (or the pseudogene TRBV3-2) and TRBJ1-1; D gene uncertain. The CDR3 is 15 amino acids. Germline values: CDR1 LGHDT, CDR2 YNNKEL (reference sequence). V was shortened by 0 bases and J by 3 bases, with 11 bases between the two germline ends. This CDR3 is CASSQELPEDTEAFF. In nucleotides, the CDR3 is TGTGCCAGCAGCCAAGAACTACCCGAGGACACTGAAGCTTTCTTT.

The chain carries TRBV11-3 and TRBJ1-1, with 7 bases lining up with TRBD1. Trimming removed 6 bases from V and 1 base from J; junction bases left unmatched: 5. This CDR3 region has 14 residues. CDR1 SGHNT and CDR2 YENEEA come from the germline V gene. CDR3 sequence reads: CASRRQGTNTEAFF. CDR3 DNA: TGTGCCAGCAGACGACAGGGAACGAACACTGAAGCTTTCTTT.

The chain recombines TRBV7-2 with TRBJ2-5; D not resolved. The germline V gene encodes CDR1 SGHTA and CDR2 FQGNSA. The CDR3 is 14 residues long. The V and J ends lost 5 bases and 0 bases respectively, with 10 bases between them. The CDR3 sequence is CASSRLGYQETQYF. The CDR3 bases are TGTGCCAGCAGCCGTCTGGGCTACCAAGAGACCCAGTACTTC. The variable domain in full, completed from reference TRBV7-2 and TRBJ2-5, reads GAGVSQSPSNKVTEKGKDVELRCDPISGHTALYWYRQSLGQGLEFLIYFQGNSAPDKSGLPSDRFSAERTGGSVSTLTIQRTQQEDSAVYLCASSRLGYQETQYFGPGTRLLVL.

The rearrangement joins TRBV6-5 to TRBJ1-1; no definite D call. Trimming removed 6 bases from V and 3 bases from J, with 11 bases in between. Germline CDR1 and CDR2: MNHEY and SVGAGI. The CDR3 length is 13 residues. In DNA form, the CDR3 reads TGTGCCAGCAGCCCCGAGGGCTACACTGAAGCTTTCTTT. Protein sequence: CASSPEGYTEAFF.

The rearrangement links TRBV2 to TRBJ2-7; 7 bases are a match to TRBD1. The length of the CDR3 is 16 residues. The J segment lost 5 bases and the V segment lost 0 bases, leaving 10 bases of the junction unmatched. Germline loops: CDR1 SNHLY, CDR2 FYNNEI. In nucleotides, the CDR3 is TGTGCCAGCAGTGAAGCGCATCCAGGGGGTATGGACGAGCAGTACTTC. This codes for CASSEAHPGGMDEQYF. Drawing the rest from reference TRBV2 and TRBJ2-7, the complete variable domain is EPEVTQTPSHQVTQMGQEVILRCVPISNHLYFYWYRQILGQKVEFLVSFYNNEISEKSEIFDDQFSVERPDGSNFTLKIRSTKLEDSAMYFCASSEAHPGGMDEQYFGPGTRLTVT.

The chain couples TRBV15 to TRBJ2-6; TRBD1 agrees at 7 bases. CDR1 is LNHNV, CDR2 YYDKDF, per germline (reference sequence). Losses at the gene ends were 5 bases for V and 4 bases for J; bases not matched to a gene: 8. CDR3 length: 16 amino acids. The CDR3 spells CATSPDRARGANVLTF. In nucleotides, the CDR3 is TGTGCCACCAGCCCAGACAGGGCCCGAGGGGCCAACGTCCTGACTTTC.

The chain is built from TRBV9 and TRBJ2-5; 7 positions agree with TRBD1. There are 13 residues in the CDR3. The J segment lost 2 bases and the V segment lost 2 bases, leaving 0 bases of the junction unmatched. Per germline, CDR1 SGDLS and CDR2 YYNGEE. Here the CDR3 DNA reads TGTGCCAGCAGCGTGACAGGGCAAGAGACCCAGTACTTC. Translation: CASSVTGQETQYF.

This sequence joins TRBV3-1 (or the pseudogene TRBV3-2) and TRBJ2-2; 10 positions agree with TRBD1. The CDR3 is 18 residues long. Germline lookup yields CDR1 LGHDT and CDR2 YNNKEL (reference sequence). V lost 4 bases to trimming and J lost 5 bases; unmatched junction nucleotides: 13. Here the CDR3 DNA reads TGTGCCAGCAGCCTGACGAGCTCCCGGACAGGGGGAACCGGGGAGCTGTTTTTT. This gives the protein CASSLTSSRTGGTGELFF.

The chain joins TRBV5-1 to TRBJ2-3, with TRBD2 identical over 8 bases. The V gene's germline CDR1 is SGHRS and CDR2 YFSETQ. V lost 2 bases to trimming and J lost 3 bases; unmatched junction nucleotides: 11. The CDR3 runs to 17 residues. CDR3 region: CASSFPTSEKGTDTQYF. CDR3 nucleotide sequence: TGCGCCAGCAGCTTTCCGACTAGCGAAAAAGGGACAGATACGCAGTATTTT.

This sequence joins TRBV7-3 and TRBJ1-2, with a weak D call TRBD1 (6 bases). The CDR3 loop spans 13 amino acids. V lost 1 base and J lost 8, with 11 bases in between. CDR1 is SGHTA, CDR2 FQGTGA, per germline. In DNA, the CDR3 is TGTGCCAGCAGCTTAAATCCAGGGGACGGCTACACCTTC. Amino acids: CASSLNPGDGYTF.

The V call is TRBV15, the J call TRBJ1-1; TRBD1 agrees at 9 bases. Germline loops: CDR1 LNHNV, CDR2 YYDKDF (reference sequence). This CDR3 region has 15 residues. The V gene end was trimmed by 0 bases and the J gene end by 4 bases; junction bases not matched to a gene: 3. The CDR3 region has the DNA TGTGCCACCAGCAGAGACCGGACAGGGGTCACTGAAGCTTTCTTT. Translation gives CATSRDRTGVTEAFF.

This chain uses TRBV6-2 or TRBV6-3 with TRBJ2-7, with 9 bases identical to TRBD1. There are 16 residues in the CDR3. The germline gives CDR1 MNHEY, CDR2 SVGEGT. J was trimmed by 4 bases and V by 2 bases; bases with no gene match: 9. The CDR3: CASSYIHGQGKYEQYF. The DNA for the CDR3 is TGTGCCAGCAGTTACATTCACGGACAGGGGAAATACGAGCAGTACTTC.

The chain couples TRBV5-4 to TRBJ2-7; D uncertain. This CDR3 has 12 amino acids. V shed 5 bases and J shed 3 bases, with 9 bases lying between them. CDR1 and CDR2 from the germline V gene are SGHNT and YYREEE (reference sequence). CDR3 sequence reads: CASSLDYYEQYF. In DNA, the CDR3 is TGTGCCAGCAGTCTAGATTACTACGAGCAGTACTTC.

This clone was detected only once. This chain joins TRBV19 and TRBJ1-2, with 9 bases matching TRBD1. Trimming took 6 bases from V and 6 from J; bases not matched to a gene: 8. The CDR3 has 14 amino acids. Looked up from germline, CDR1 is LNHDA and CDR2 is SQIVND (reference sequence). CDR3 nucleotides: TGTGCCAGTAGCACAGGGGGCGCCTATGATGGCTACACCTTC. Encoded protein: CASSTGGAYDGYTF.

The chain recombines TRBV30 with TRBJ2-2, with TRBD1 matching 8 bases. Germline CDR1 and CDR2: GTSNPN and SVGIG (reference sequence). The CDR3 is made up of 12 amino acids. The junction had 3 bases not matched to a gene; V was cut back by 3 bases and J by 9 bases. The CDR3 region has the DNA TGTGCCTGGAGACAGGGGGGCAGGGAGCTGTTTTTT. This translates into CAWRQGGRELFF.

The rearrangement links TRBV20-1 to TRBJ1-2; 10 bases match TRBD1. V lost 2 bases and J lost 14; bases outside the gene matches: 5. CDR1 is DFQATT, CDR2 SNEGSKA, per germline (reference sequence). The CDR3 spans 11 residues. CDR3 nucleotide sequence: TGCAGTGCTAGAAGGAGGGACAGGGGAACCTTC. This codes for CSARRRDRGTF.

Here the CDR3 reads CASGRDNIFNYEQYF. The CDR3 DNA sequence: TGTGCCAGCGGCCGGGACAACATCTTTAACTACGAGCAGTACTTC. This chain links TRBV2 with TRBJ2-7; TRBD1 might be the D (6 bases). With 8 bases removed from V and 3 bases from J, the gap between germline ends came to 20 bases. Germline CDR1 SNHLY, CDR2 FYNNEI. The length of the CDR3 is 15 residues.

The J gene is TRBJ2-2, the V gene TRBV29-1; TRBD1 matches at 7 bases. This CDR3 spans 14 amino acids. In germline, CDR1 is SQVTM, CDR2 ANQGSEA. With 4 bases clipped from V and 7 bases from J, the junction kept 9 bases outside the gene matches. This CDR3 is CSVVSGTDGGELFF. The CDR3 DNA reads TGCAGCGTTGTCTCCGGGACAGACGGCGGGGAGCTGTTTTTT.

For the CDR3, the DNA is TGTGCCATCAGTGAGTCGGGTGTTGGACAGGGGGCGCGTGAGCAGTACTTC. Translated, it gives CAISESGVGQGAREQYF. The rearrangement uses TRBV10-3 and TRBJ2-7; 11 bases are a match to TRBD1. The junction had 11 bases not matched to a gene; V was cut back by 0 bases and J by 7 bases. Germline lookup yields CDR1 ENHRY and CDR2 SYGVKD. The CDR3 is made up of 17 amino acids.

The rearrangement links TRBV29-1 to TRBJ2-7; 7 bases match TRBD1. Germline assignment: CDR1 SQVTM and CDR2 ANQGSEA. J gave up 7 bases and V 2 bases, and 8 bases lay outside the gene matches. The CDR3 contains 13 residues. For the CDR3, the DNA is TGCAGCGTTGAACAACGGCCAGGGGGAGAGCAGTACTTC. Translation: CSVEQRPGGEQYF.

The CDR3 nucleotides read TGTGCCAGCAGCCTCGGACTAGCGGGGGTTTGGGGAGATACGCAGTATTTT. Translating it yields CASSLGLAGVWGDTQYF. The rearrangement links TRBV7-8 to TRBJ2-3, with 13 bases lining up with TRBD2. The germline V gene has CDR1 SGHVS and CDR2 FQNEAQ. Unmatched junction bases numbered 10, after V lost 5 bases and J lost 5 bases. The CDR3 runs 17 residues. Full variable domain (missing parts from reference TRBV7-8 and TRBJ2-3): GAGVSQSPRYKVAKRGQDVALRCDPISGHVSLFWYQQALGQGPEFLTYFQNEAQLDKSGLPSDRFFAERPEGSVSTLKIQRTQQEDSAVYLCASSLGLAGVWGDTQYFGPGTRLTVL.

This chain joins TRBV7-6 and TRBJ2-3; D perhaps matches TRBD2 (6 bases). Germline CDR1 and CDR2: SGHVS and FNYEAQ. The CDR3 spans 16 residues. Deletions cut 4 bases from V and 4 bases from J, with 18 bases between. For the CDR3, the DNA is TGTGCCAGCAGCTCCCGGAATCGGGGGATTGCAGATACGCAGTATTTT. Translating it yields CASSSRNRGIADTQYF.

J is TRBJ2-5 and V is TRBV28, with TRBD1 identical over 10 bases. This CDR3 contains 16 residues. CDR1 MDHEN and CDR2 SYDVKM come from the germline V gene. V was clipped by 7 bases and J by 1 base; unmatched bases: 9. The DNA of the CDR3 is TGTGCCAGCAACTCCTTCTGGACAGGGGGCCAAGAGACCCAGTACTTC. Its translation: CASNSFWTGGQETQYF.

The chain uses TRBV5-1 and TRBJ1-4; D gene uncertain. There are 12 residues in the CDR3. V lost 4 bases and J lost 4, with 5 bases in between. Per germline, CDR1 SGHRS and CDR2 YFSETQ. CDR3 sequence (DNA): TGCGCCAGCAGCCCAGATAATGAAAAACTGTTTTTT. Its translation is CASSPDNEKLFF. The whole variable domain, filled in from reference TRBV5-1 and TRBJ1-4, reads KAGVTQTPRYLIKTRGQQVTLSCSPISGHRSVSWYQQTPGQGLQFLFEYFSETQRNKGNFPGRFSGRQFSNSRSEMNVSTLELGDSALYLCASSPDNEKLFFGSGTQLSVL.

The rearrangement uses TRBV28 and TRBJ2-7; the match to TRBD2 covers 7 bases. Germline CDR1 and CDR2: MDHEN and SYDVKM. This CDR3 has 16 amino acids. V shed 7 bases, J shed 7 bases, and the junction held 19 bases outside the gene matches. This CDR3 reads CASTLGGWREFREQYF. The CDR3 DNA follows: TGTGCCAGCACCCTTGGCGGGTGGCGGGAGTTTAGGGAGCAGTACTTC.

This clone was seen a handful of times. J is TRBJ1-2 and V is TRBV9; maybe TRBD1 (6 bases). CDR3 length: 16 residues. CDR1 and CDR2 (germline): SGDLS, YYNGEE. Trimming took off 4 bases at V and 4 bases at J, with 20 bases between the two ends. CDR3 sequence (DNA): TGTGCCAGCAGCCTTCGGATCGGGCAGGGGCCCTATGGCTACACCTTC. It translates to CASSLRIGQGPYGYTF.